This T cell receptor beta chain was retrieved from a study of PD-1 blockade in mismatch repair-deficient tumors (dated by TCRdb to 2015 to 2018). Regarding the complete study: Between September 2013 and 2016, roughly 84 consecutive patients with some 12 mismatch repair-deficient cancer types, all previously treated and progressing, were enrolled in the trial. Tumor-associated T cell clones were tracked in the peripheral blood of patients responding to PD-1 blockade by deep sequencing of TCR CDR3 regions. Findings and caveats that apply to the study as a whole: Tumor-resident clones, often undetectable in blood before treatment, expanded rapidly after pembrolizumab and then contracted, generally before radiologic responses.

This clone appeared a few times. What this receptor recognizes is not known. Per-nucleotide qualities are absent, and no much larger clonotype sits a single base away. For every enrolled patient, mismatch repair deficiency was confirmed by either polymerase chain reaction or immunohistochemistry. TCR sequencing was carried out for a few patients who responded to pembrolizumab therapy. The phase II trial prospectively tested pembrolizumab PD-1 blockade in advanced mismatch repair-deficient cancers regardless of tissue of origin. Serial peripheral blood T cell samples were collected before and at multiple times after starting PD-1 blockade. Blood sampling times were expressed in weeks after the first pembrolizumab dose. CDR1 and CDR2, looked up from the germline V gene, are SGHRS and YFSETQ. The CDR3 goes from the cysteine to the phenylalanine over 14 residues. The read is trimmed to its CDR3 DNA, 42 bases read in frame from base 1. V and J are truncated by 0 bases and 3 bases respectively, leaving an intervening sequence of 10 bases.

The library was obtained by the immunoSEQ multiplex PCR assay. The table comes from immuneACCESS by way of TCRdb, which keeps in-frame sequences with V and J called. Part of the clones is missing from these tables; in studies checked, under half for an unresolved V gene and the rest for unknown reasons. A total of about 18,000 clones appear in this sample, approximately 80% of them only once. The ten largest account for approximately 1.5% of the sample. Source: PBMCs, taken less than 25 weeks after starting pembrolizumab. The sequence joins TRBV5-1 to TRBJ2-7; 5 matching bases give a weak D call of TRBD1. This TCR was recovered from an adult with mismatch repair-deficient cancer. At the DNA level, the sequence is TGCGCCAGCAGCTTGGCCTCAGGGCACTACGAGCAGTACTTC. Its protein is CASSLASGHYEQYF.